This passage covers 9 T cell receptor beta chains from one sample sequenced in a study of blood T cell repertoires in COVID-19. Produced via immunoSEQ multiplex PCR; TCRdb's table is partial and in-frame only. The sample contains fewer than 200,000 clones, about 90% of which appear only once. Input material: PBMCs or T cells enriched from blood (not recorded which). Receptors originate from a young woman who had recovered from COVID-19.

This chain connects TRBV3-1 (or the pseudogene TRBV3-2) to TRBJ2-7; a weak D match, TRBD2 (5 bases). Germline values: CDR1 LGHDT, CDR2 YNNKEL (reference sequence). The ends were cut back, 0 bases at V and 9 bases at J, with 15 bases in the middle. The CDR3 is made up of 14 amino acids. CDR3 protein: CASSQEWLRGMQYF. CDR3 in DNA: TGTGCCAGCAGCCAAGAATGGCTCCGAGGGATGCAGTACTTC.

The count of this clone is one. Within the sample, other DNA sequences also encode this same CDR3. The rearrangement joins TRBV28 to TRBJ1-4; D gene uncertain. The CDR3 length is 14 residues. From germline, CDR1 is MDHEN and CDR2 SYDVKM. Trimming shortened V by 4 bases and J by 3 bases, and 9 bases separated the two germline ends. CDR3 sequence reads: CASSSGGANEKLFF. DNA of the CDR3: TGTGCCAGCAGTTCCGGTGGAGCTAATGAAAAACTGTTTTTT.

The rearrangement uses TRBV16 and TRBJ1-6, with D maybe TRBD1 (6 bases). The V gene's germline CDR1 is KGHSY and CDR2 FQNENV. The CDR3 runs to 15 residues. Trimming left V 4 bases short and J 7 bases short, with 14 bases between. The chain's CDR3 is CASSRRGGANSPLHF. The CDR3 DNA reads as TGTGCCAGCAGCCGCCGTGGGGGGGCGAATTCACCCCTCCACTTT. The full variable domain, its missing parts supplied by reference TRBV16 and TRBJ1-6, is GEEVAQTPKHLVRGEGQKAKLYCAPIKGHSYVFWYQQVLKNEFKFLISFQNENVFDETGMPKERFSAKCLPNSPCSLEIQATKLEDSAVYFCASSRRGGANSPLHFGNGTRLTVT.

This chain joins TRBV24-1 and TRBJ1-5; D gene uncertain. This CDR3 contains 12 residues. The germline V gene has CDR1 KGHDR and CDR2 SFDVKD. V was cut by 4 bases and J by 4 bases, with 4 bases left in between. The CDR3 reads CATSDLNQPQHF. DNA for the CDR3: TGTGCCACCAGTGACCTGAATCAGCCCCAGCATTTT.

The V call is TRBV13, the J call TRBJ1-3; 8 positions agree with TRBD1. Germline CDR1 PRHDT, CDR2 FYEKMQ (reference sequence). CDR3 length: 18 residues. Trimming removed 5 bases from V and 2 bases from J; junction bases left unmatched: 14. The CDR3 protein is CASSLGQGQPSPGNTIYF. The CDR3 coding sequence is TGTGCCAGCAGCCTTGGACAGGGACAACCTTCCCCTGGAAACACCATATATTTT.

The chain joins TRBV30 to TRBJ1-5; D might be TRBD1 (6 bases). The CDR3 runs 17 residues. The V gene's germline CDR1 is GTSNPN and CDR2 SVGIG (reference sequence). With 3 bases removed from V and 1 base from J, the gap between germline ends came to 19 bases. The CDR3 DNA sequence: TGTGCCTGGAGCGACGGAGGGGGGGGTCGCAGCAATCAGCCCCAGCATTTT. Translated, it gives CAWSDGGGGRSNQPQHF.

The V gene is TRBV19, the J gene TRBJ1-1; 8 nucleotides align to TRBD1. The CDR3 is made up of 14 amino acids. Germline CDR1 is LNHDA and CDR2 is SQIVND (reference sequence). The trim removed 6 bases at V and 1 base at J, leaving 4 bases unmatched. CDR3 sequence reads: CASSRDRWNTEAFF. The CDR3 DNA reads TGTGCCAGTAGCCGGGACAGGTGGAACACTGAAGCTTTCTTT.

The chain has TRBV5-1 and TRBJ2-7; 10 bases are a match to TRBD1. V lost 4 bases and J lost 7; bases outside the gene matches: 8. The CDR3 length is 14 residues. Germline CDR1 is SGHRS and CDR2 is YFSETQ. The CDR3 region is CASSPDRGSGEQYF. The CDR3 DNA follows: TGCGCCAGCAGCCCGGACAGGGGGTCGGGGGAGCAGTACTTC.

This chain links TRBV27 with TRBJ2-7, with D possibly matching TRBD1 (6 bases). Per germline, CDR1 MNHEY and CDR2 SMNVEV (reference sequence). V was clipped by 5 bases and J by 0 bases, with 11 bases between them. The CDR3 is 14 amino acids. The chain's CDR3 is CASSPGQSSYEQYF. DNA of the CDR3: TGTGCCAGCAGTCCTGGACAGTCCTCCTACGAGCAGTACTTC.